These 14 T cell receptor beta chains share one sample of origin, sequenced in a study of T cells in Graves' hyperthyroidism and ophthalmopathy. Amplified regions were TCR beta CDR3 sequences from RNA transcripts. Carried out on the TCR CDR3, a first-round RT-PCR used the HTBI primer set. TCRdb independently ran MiXCR on the multiplex PCR reads; one entry per CDR3 protein. The table includes 40,000 to 55,000 distinct CDR3 sequences, 45% to 50% detected once. The source material was peripheral blood or thyroid tissue (not recorded which). These receptors came from a woman in her 50s with Graves' hyperthyroidism.

The CDR3 DNA reads as TGTGCCAGCAGTGAACAAGCAGGAAAGAACACCGGGGAGCTGTTTTTT. As protein: CASSEQAGKNTGELFF. The rearrangement joins TRBV2 to TRBJ2-2; D gene ambiguous. CDR3 length: 16 amino acids. V lost 2 bases to trimming and J lost 1 base, with 11 bases between them. Germline V gene sequence: CDR1 SNHLY, CDR2 FYNNEI.

In the case of this clonotype: This may stem from a read error, because a much larger clone lies one nucleotide away. Since the CDR3 does not end with the conserved phenylalanine or tryptophan, this likely comes from a read error. The chain couples TRBV7-9 to TRBJ2-7; 10 nucleotides align to TRBD1. The CDR3 totals 14 residues. Trimming at V came to 6 bases and at J to 6 bases, leaving 8 bases not matched to a gene. In germline, CDR1 is SEHNR, CDR2 FQNEAQ (reference sequence). This chain's CDR3 is CASSFRDRGSEQYL. CDR3 DNA: TGTGCCAGCAGTTTCCGGGACAGGGGCTCCGAGCAGTACCTC.

This clonotype was seen at least ten times. This rearrangement joins TRBV29-1 to TRBJ1-1; TRBD1 aligns across 7 bases. V gave up 3 bases and J gave up 6 bases; unmatched junction bases: 7. Germline V gene sequence: CDR1 SQVTM, CDR2 ANQGSEA. The length of the CDR3 is 13 residues. This CDR3 is CSVEGPGGPEAFF. CDR3 DNA: TGCAGCGTTGAGGGCCCAGGGGGGCCTGAAGCTTTCTTT. Using reference TRBV29-1 and TRBJ1-1 for the parts outside the CDR3, the full variable domain is SAVISQKPSRDICQRGTSLTIQCQVDSQVTMMFWYRQQPGQSLTLIATANQGSEATYESGFVIDKFPISRPNLTFSTLTVSNMSPEDSSIYLCSVEGPGGPEAFFGQGTRLTVV.

This clonotype ranks as medium-sized. The chain links TRBV2 to TRBJ1-6, with D possibly being TRBD1 (5 bases). CDR1 SNHLY and CDR2 FYNNEI come from the germline V gene. The CDR3 consists of 14 residues. Trimming removed 3 bases from V and 7 bases from J, with 10 bases in between. CDR3 bases: TGTGCCAGCAGTGAGGCAGGGCCGAATTCACCCCTCCACTTT. Its protein product is CASSEAGPNSPLHF.

With respect to this clonotype: The junction and the germline gene differ at one end; a read error may be behind it. This rearrangement joins TRBV25-1 to TRBJ1-2; unclear D gene. This CDR3 has 15 residues. CDR1 and CDR2 (germline): MGHDK, SYGVNS. The CDR3 sequence: CASSHGSGPTYGYTF. DNA for the CDR3: TGCGCCAGCAGCCACGGTTCAGGACCCACCTATGGCTACACCTTC.

This clonotype was seen many times. The V gene is TRBV7-9, the J gene TRBJ2-5; 9 bases line up with TRBD2. This CDR3 has 18 residues. Trimming cost V 4 bases and J 4 bases; bases outside gene matches: 16. Germline lookup yields CDR1 SEHNR and CDR2 FQNEAQ (reference sequence). The CDR3 here is CASSSGSAREGPLETQYF. CDR3 DNA: TGTGCCAGCAGCTCCGGGTCGGCGCGGGAGGGCCCATTAGAGACCCAGTACTTC.

The sample holds many counts of this clonotype. The chain joins TRBV4-1 to TRBJ1-4; possible D gene TRBD1, 5 bases. Trimming pared 1 base from V and 4 bases from J, leaving 10 bases between. From germline, CDR1 is MGHRA and CDR2 YSYEKL. There are 15 residues in the CDR3. The CDR3 region is CASSQVRQSNEKLFF. CDR3 coding DNA: TGCGCCAGCAGCCAAGTCCGACAGAGTAATGAAAAACTGTTTTTT.

The rearrangement uses TRBV10-2 and TRBJ1-3; D gene uncertain. The germline V gene encodes CDR1 WSHSY and CDR2 SAAADI. The CDR3 spans 15 residues. V shed 6 bases and J shed 0 bases, with 12 bases lying between them. CDR3 in DNA: TGCGCCAGCAGGCCGGGAGGAGGCTCTGGAAACACCATATATTTT. It specifies CASRPGGGSGNTIYF.

V gene TRBV24-1 combines with J gene TRBJ2-2; D is uncertain. The CDR3 contains 11 residues. CDR1 KGHDR and CDR2 SFDVKD come from the germline V gene. The V end lost 8 bases, the J end lost 4 bases, and 4 bases lay between the germline ends. CDR3 bases: TGTGCCACCAATACCACCGGGGAGCTGTTTTTT. It encodes CATNTTGELFF.

The sample holds one count of this clonotype. The chain links TRBV7-3 to TRBJ2-7; TRBD2 aligns across 15 bases. Germline V gives CDR1 SGHTA, CDR2 FQGTGA. J lost 3 bases, V lost 5 bases, and 8 bases had no gene match. The CDR3 consists of 17 residues. The CDR3 is CASSLYPGLAGGYEQYF. CDR3 DNA sequence: TGTGCCAGCAGCCTATACCCGGGACTAGCGGGAGGCTACGAGCAGTACTTC.

This clonotype was recorded at least ten times. The V call is TRBV19, the J call TRBJ2-1; TRBD2 matches 8 bases. CDR3 length: 15 amino acids. V was pared by 8 bases and J by 4 bases, with 10 bases of the junction left unmatched. Looked up from germline, CDR1 is LNHDA and CDR2 is SQIVND (reference sequence). CDR3 loop: CASSMSGSLYNEQFF. CDR3 bases: TGTGCCAGTTCCATGAGCGGGAGCCTTTACAATGAGCAGTTCTTC.

The rearrangement joins TRBV20-1 to TRBJ2-7; TRBD2 matches 8 bases. The CDR3 extends over 15 amino acids. V was pared by 3 bases and J by 6 bases, with 13 bases of the junction left unmatched. Looked up from germline, CDR1 is DFQATT and CDR2 is SNEGSKA (reference sequence). DNA for the CDR3: TGCAGTGCTAGGACGGGAGGGAGGGCTGCGGGCGAGCAGTACTTC. It translates to CSARTGGRAAGEQYF.

As for this clonotype: A much larger clone lies a single base off, so this may be a read error. The J gene is TRBJ2-7, the V gene TRBV27; D is unclear. The CDR3 sequence is 15 residues long. CDR1 is MNHEY and CDR2 is SMNVEV in the germline V gene (reference sequence). Trimming removed 5 bases from V and 0 bases from J, with 14 bases in between. The CDR3 DNA is TGTGCCAGCAGTCCTTATGCGGTCCGCTCCTACGAGCAGTACTTC. This codes for CASSPYAVRSYEQYF.

This clonotype was seen a few times. The rearrangement uses TRBV20-1 and TRBJ2-3; 7 nucleotides align to TRBD2. The CDR3 extends over 14 amino acids. Germline lookup yields CDR1 DFQATT and CDR2 SNEGSKA (reference sequence). V gave up 8 bases and J gave up 3 bases; unmatched junction bases: 11. CDR3 DNA: TGCAGTACAGCTAGCGGCAAAAAAACAGATACGCAGTATTTT. Protein: CSTASGKKTDTQYF.